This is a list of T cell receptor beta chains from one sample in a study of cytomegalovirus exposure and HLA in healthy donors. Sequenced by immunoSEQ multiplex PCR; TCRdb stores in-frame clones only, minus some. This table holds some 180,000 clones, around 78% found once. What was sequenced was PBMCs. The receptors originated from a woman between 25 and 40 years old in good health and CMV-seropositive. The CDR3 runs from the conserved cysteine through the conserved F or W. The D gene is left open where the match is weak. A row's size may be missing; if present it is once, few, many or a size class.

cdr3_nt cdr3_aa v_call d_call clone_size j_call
TGTGCCAGCAGTGAAAGGCAGGGTGATTCACCCCTCCACTTT CASSERQGDSPLHF TRBV6-1 NA NA TRBJ1-6
TGTGCCAGTAGCCAGGGGACGAACACTGAAGCTTTCTTT CASSQGTNTEAFF TRBV19 NA NA TRBJ1-1
TGTGCCAGTAGTATTCCTACGAGTGGCACAGATACGCAGTATTTT CASSIPTSGTDTQYF TRBV19 NA NA TRBJ2-3
TGCGCCACTCACGAACAGGGATGCGCAGATACGCAGTATTTT CATHEQGCADTQYF TRBV10-1 NA NA TRBJ2-3
TGCGCCAGCAGCCCCTTCAGCGGGGGAGGATACGAGCAGTACTTC CASSPFSGGGYEQYF TRBV5-1 TRBD2 few TRBJ2-7
TGTGCCAGCAGCTTGGACATGGACTCGGGCTACACCTTC CASSLDMDSGYTF TRBV5-4 NA NA TRBJ1-2
TGTGCCAGCAGCTACGGACAGTATAGCAATCAGCCCCAGCATTTT CASSYGQYSNQPQHF TRBV5-5 NA NA TRBJ1-5
TGCGCCAGCAGCCAAGGGACTCGGGGGGGGCAAGAGACCCAGTACTTC CASSQGTRGGQETQYF TRBV4-3 TRBD2 once TRBJ2-5
TGTGCCAGCAGCTTCAGTAACACCGGGGAGCTGTTTTTT CASSFSNTGELFF TRBV7-3 NA NA TRBJ2-2
TGTGCCAGCAGTCCTATTGGGGGGGTAAACAATGAGCAGTTCTTC CASSPIGGVNNEQFF TRBV27 TRBD2 once TRBJ2-1
TGTGCCAGCAAAGTGACAGGTGAAGACTATGGCTACACCTTC CASKVTGEDYGYTF TRBV6-5 NA once TRBJ1-2
TGTGCCAGCAGTTTTAAGGACGGGGTGAACACTGAAGCTTTCTTT CASSFKDGVNTEAFF TRBV27 NA once TRBJ1-1
TGCGCCAGCAGCTTGGCGGGGTACGGAAACACCATATATTTT CASSLAGYGNTIYF TRBV5-1 NA NA TRBJ1-3
TGTGCCAGCAGCCCAAAAATGGGGCGATTACAAGAGACCCAGTACTTC CASSPKMGRLQETQYF TRBV7-8 NA NA TRBJ2-5
TGTGCCAGCAGCCCTTACGGACAGGCTAACTATGGCTACACCTTC CASSPYGQANYGYTF TRBV7-8 TRBD1 NA TRBJ1-2
TGTGCCAGCAGCTTTAGAGATCCTCCGGGCTATGGCTACACCTTC CASSFRDPPGYGYTF TRBV7-8 NA NA TRBJ1-2
TGTGCCAGCAGCATTGGTAGGGCAGGGCGGTCGGATGGCTACACCTTC CASSIGRAGRSDGYTF TRBV5-4 NA few TRBJ1-2
TGTGCCAGCAGCTCCCCCGGACAGCCCCAACAAGAGACCCAGTACTTC CASSSPGQPQQETQYF TRBV5-5 NA NA TRBJ2-5
TGTGCCAGCAGTAGAGATACCTACTACGAGCAGTACTTC CASSRDTYYEQYF TRBV6-1 NA NA TRBJ2-7
TGTGCCATCAGTGAGCTGGACAGGGGGGTCCAAGCTAGCACAGATACGCAGTATTTT CAISELDRGVQASTDTQYF TRBV10-3 TRBD1 NA TRBJ2-3
TGTGCCAGCAGCCCTCGGACAGGGACATTTTCCTACAATGAGCAGTTCTTC CASSPRTGTFSYNEQFF TRBV27 TRBD1 NA TRBJ2-1
TGTGCCAGCTCACCATTGCAGGGTAGGGACACTGAAGCTTTCTTT CASSPLQGRDTEAFF TRBV18 NA NA TRBJ1-1
TGTGCCAGCACCCCGGGACAGTCCAACACTGAAGCTTTCTTT CASTPGQSNTEAFF TRBV5-6 TRBD1 NA TRBJ1-1
TGTGCCAGCTCACCCGGGGAGGAGAGATACGAGCAGTACTTC CASSPGEERYEQYF TRBV18 NA NA TRBJ2-7
TGTGCCAGCAGTTTTACAGGCGGCAATGAGCAGTTCTTC CASSFTGGNEQFF TRBV28 NA NA TRBJ2-1
TGTGCCAGCAGCGTAGGTTGGGGACAGGGGTATGGCTACACCTTC CASSVGWGQGYGYTF TRBV9 TRBD1 NA TRBJ1-2
TGTGCCAGCAGCCCAGGACAGGGGGCAGACGAGCAGTACTTC CASSPGQGADEQYF TRBV7-6 TRBD1 NA TRBJ2-7